Each of the 22 T cell receptor beta chains below was sequenced from the same sample in a study of human T cells and chemical hapten exposure. MiXCR was run by TCRdb on the RACE reads, yielding one entry per CDR3 protein. The sample holds around 42,000 distinct CDR3 sequences, approximately 10% seen once. Time point of the sample: patch test 2, 6 weeks after DPC sensitization. Stated treatment: therapeutic diphenylcyclopropenone sensitization with weekly scalp DPC. Extraction yielded total RNA from whole blood (unfractionated). The sequenced sample was whole blood, obtained in connection with sensitization to the hapten diphenylcyclopropenone (DPC). The receptors originated from a woman aged 25-40 years with alopecia areata. Some clones in this sample may be carry-over from other donors' samples.

This chain links TRBV7-3 with TRBJ2-1, with unresolved D. CDR3 length equals 13 residues. CDR1 and CDR2 (germline): SGHTA, FQGTGA. Trimming removed 0 bases from V and 11 bases from J, with 11 bases in between. The CDR3 nucleotides read TGTGCCAGCAGCTTAACCCCCATACATAAGCAGTTCTTC. This codes for CASSLTPIHKQFF.

The chain's CDR3 is CASSHRGAGEKLFF. CDR3 nucleotides: TGTGCCAGCAGCCACCGGGGGGCCGGAGAAAAACTGTTTTTT. The genes are TRBV14 and TRBJ1-4; D perhaps matches TRBD1 (6 bases). Trimming removed 3 bases at V and 8 bases at J, with 13 bases between. Germline V gene sequence: CDR1 SGHDN, CDR2 FVKESK. This CDR3 comprises 14 residues.

Relative to its sample, this clonotype is medium-sized. The gene calls are TRBV7-9 and TRBJ2-3; 10 nucleotides align to TRBD2. From germline, CDR1 is SEHNR and CDR2 FQNEAQ (reference sequence). The V gene end was trimmed by 4 bases and the J gene end by 1 base; junction bases not matched to a gene: 2. This CDR3 is 15 amino acids long. The CDR3 nucleotides are TGTGCCAGCAGCTCCGGGACTAGCGGCACAGATACGCAGTATTTT. Its protein product is CASSSGTSGTDTQYF.

V usage is TRBV3-1 and J usage is TRBJ1-2, with 8 bases fitting TRBD1. The V gene's germline CDR1 is LGHDT and CDR2 YNNKEL (reference sequence). V lost 6 bases to trimming and J lost 4 bases; unmatched junction nucleotides: 4. This CDR3 is 13 amino acids long. CDR3 amino acids: CASSWTGIYGYTF. DNA of the CDR3: TGTGCCAGCAGTTGGACAGGGATCTATGGCTACACCTTC.

This rearrangement joins TRBV6-5 to TRBJ2-1; the D is unclear. The CDR3 runs 11 residues. V was trimmed by 0 bases and J by 9 bases, leaving 3 bases between them. Germline V gene data show CDR1 as MNHEY and CDR2 as SVGAGI. CDR3 sequence reads: CASSYSGEQFF. CDR3 nucleotide sequence: TGTGCCAGCAGTTACTCCGGTGAGCAGTTCTTC.

CDR3 residues: CATSRDPQGGSPLHF. CDR3 nucleotide sequence: TGTGCCACCAGCAGAGATCCACAGGGTGGGTCACCCCTCCACTTT. The chain uses TRBV15 and TRBJ1-6; D may be TRBD1 (6 bases). Germline lookup yields CDR1 LNHNV and CDR2 YYDKDF (reference sequence). The CDR3 has 15 amino acids. V was cut by 0 bases and J by 10 bases, with 13 bases left in between.

This clonotype was seen only a few times. This chain links TRBV6-1 with TRBJ2-1, with TRBD1 matching over 10 bases. The J segment lost 7 bases and the V segment lost 3 bases, leaving 9 bases of the junction unmatched. CDR3 length: 16 amino acids. Germline CDR1 reads MNHNS; CDR2 reads SASEGT. The CDR3 is CASSEGETGGRNEQFF. DNA for the CDR3: TGTGCCAGCAGTGAGGGAGAGACAGGGGGCAGAAATGAGCAGTTCTTC.

The rearrangement links TRBV7-9 to TRBJ2-6; a possible D gene is TRBD1 (6 bases). There are 17 residues in the CDR3. V lost 3 bases and J lost 0, with 12 bases in between. Germline V CDR1 and CDR2: SEHNR, FQNEAQ (reference sequence). The CDR3 DNA reads as TGTGCCAGCAGCTTGAGGACAGCGCTCTCTGGGGCCAACGTCCTGACTTTC. Its translation: CASSLRTALSGANVLTF.

A remark on this clonotype: This may stem from a read error, because a much larger clone lies one nucleotide away. The chain links TRBV28 to TRBJ1-1; D uncertain. CDR1 and CDR2 from the germline V gene are MDHEN and SYDVKM. Deletions cut 8 bases from V and 5 bases from J, with 18 bases between. The CDR3 runs 14 residues. The CDR3 DNA reads TGTGCCAGCGAACCCCCCGACCTGCAGACTGAAGCTTTCTTT. It specifies CASEPPDLQTEAFF.

Many counts were recorded for this clonotype. The chain has TRBV5-1 and TRBJ1-2, with a weak D call TRBD1 (6 bases). Trimming removed 0 bases from V and 6 bases from J, with 9 bases in between. Germline V gene sequence: CDR1 SGHRS, CDR2 YFSETQ. The CDR3 runs to 13 residues. The CDR3 DNA is TGCGCCAGCAGCTTGGGACAGGTGGATGGCTACACCTTC. This sequence encodes CASSLGQVDGYTF.

This chain links TRBV18 with TRBJ2-2; 10 bases line up with TRBD2. The trim removed 3 bases at V and 5 bases at J, leaving 9 bases unmatched. This CDR3 region has 17 residues. CDR1 is KGHSH, CDR2 LQKENI, per germline. This CDR3 is CASSPNVAGGETGELFF. The CDR3 DNA is TGTGCCAGCTCACCTAATGTAGCGGGAGGAGAGACCGGGGAGCTGTTTTTT.

The chain carries TRBV5-4 and TRBJ1-4; 8 bases agree with TRBD1. Losses at the gene ends were 2 bases for V and 5 bases for J; bases not matched to a gene: 2. Germline lookup yields CDR1 SGHNT and CDR2 YYREEE (reference sequence). The CDR3 is 14 amino acids. CDR3 region: CASSLRTGNEKLFF. CDR3 in DNA: TGTGCCAGCAGCTTACGGACAGGGAATGAAAAACTGTTTTTT.

The chain has TRBV28 and TRBJ2-7; D is unresolved. V was cut by 3 bases and J by 4 bases, with 4 bases left in between. Germline V gives CDR1 MDHEN, CDR2 SYDVKM. CDR3 size: 11 residues. In nucleotides, the CDR3 is TGTGCCAGCAGTTTGAAATACGAGCAGTACTTC. Its protein product is CASSLKYEQYF.

This clonotype was found many times. The chain is built from TRBV4-1 and TRBJ2-3, with D possibly matching TRBD1 (5 bases). Germline V gene lookup returns CDR1 MGHRA and CDR2 YSYEKL. The CDR3 length is 15 residues. Trimming cost V 1 base and J 0 bases, with 8 bases left between them. For the CDR3, the DNA is TGCGCCAGCAGCCAAGGGACACCAAGCACAGATACGCAGTATTTT. Protein product: CASSQGTPSTDTQYF.

This clonotype came up a few times. V and J are TRBV6-2 or TRBV6-3 and TRBJ2-7; D uncertain. V lost 0 bases, J lost 0 bases, and 9 bases lay in between. The CDR3 runs 15 residues. Per germline, CDR1 MNHEY and CDR2 SVGEGT. CDR3 in DNA: TGTGCCAGCAGTTACTCCCTGGGAAGCTCCTACGAGCAGTACTTC. Protein sequence: CASSYSLGSSYEQYF.

Only a few counts were recorded for this clonotype. The chain links TRBV5-1 to TRBJ2-3; TRBD2 aligns across 8 bases. With 4 bases clipped from V and 4 bases from J, the junction kept 11 bases outside the gene matches. Germline CDR1 is SGHRS and CDR2 is YFSETQ. The CDR3 sequence is 16 residues long. The CDR3 DNA reads TGCGCCAGCAGCCCCCCGGCGGGGGGAGGAGCAGATACGCAGTATTTT. The encoded protein is CASSPPAGGGADTQYF.

This clonotype was seen only a few times. The chain combines TRBV4-2 with TRBJ2-5, with TRBD1 identical over 10 bases. J lost 4 bases, V lost 4 bases, and 6 bases had no gene match. Germline V gene data show CDR1 as LGHNA and CDR2 as YNFKEQ. The length of the CDR3 is 15 residues. DNA for the CDR3: TGTGCCAGCAGCCTCCGGGACAGGGGAATAGAGACCCAGTACTTC. Amino acid sequence: CASSLRDRGIETQYF.

CDR3 sequence reads: CASSRRTVVTDTQYF. In DNA, the CDR3 is TGTGCCAGCAGTCGAAGGACCGTAGTAACAGATACGCAGTATTTT. The chain is built from TRBV7-2 and TRBJ2-3; D is ambiguous. In germline, CDR1 is SGHTA, CDR2 FQGNSA. Trimming stripped 6 bases from V and 3 bases from J, with 16 bases between. There are 15 residues in the CDR3. Drawing the rest from reference TRBV7-2 and TRBJ2-3, the complete variable domain is GAGVSQSPSNKVTEKGKDVELRCDPISGHTALYWYRQSLGQGLEFLIYFQGNSAPDKSGLPSDRFSAERTGGSVSTLTIQRTQQEDSAVYLCASSRRTVVTDTQYFGPGTRLTVL.

This clonotype came up a few times. This sequence joins TRBV28 and TRBJ2-7; TRBD1 might be the D (6 bases). The germline V gene encodes CDR1 MDHEN and CDR2 SYDVKM. Trimming pared 7 bases from V and 5 bases from J, leaving 15 bases between. This CDR3 has 13 amino acids. The CDR3 sequence: CASNLGARDEQYF. Written as DNA, the CDR3 is TGTGCCAGCAACCTGGGGGCGAGGGACGAGCAGTACTTC.

This clonotype occurred many times. V is TRBV19 and J is TRBJ1-2; D is possibly TRBD1 (5 bases). The length of the CDR3 is 15 residues. Germline-derived CDR1 and CDR2 are LNHDA and SQIVND (reference sequence). V lost 4 bases, J lost 6 bases, and 18 bases lay in between. The CDR3 DNA follows: TGTGCCAGTAGTACATCCGGGACCAGAGGCGATGGCTACACCTTC. Translating gives CASSTSGTRGDGYTF.

This clonotype was counted many times. The chain combines TRBV19 with TRBJ1-1; 8 bases match TRBD1. Germline CDR1 LNHDA, CDR2 SQIVND (reference sequence). This CDR3 region has 14 residues. V lost 6 bases and J lost 1; bases outside the gene matches: 4. As DNA, the CDR3 is TGTGCCAGTAGACGACAGGGGACGAACACTGAAGCTTTCTTT. This codes for CASRRQGTNTEAFF.

There are many counts of this clonotype. V usage is TRBV20-1 and J usage is TRBJ2-7; 7 bases match TRBD2. The CDR3 extends over 15 amino acids. V gave up 5 bases and J gave up 3 bases; unmatched junction bases: 13. Germline V lookup: CDR1 DFQATT, CDR2 SNEGSKA (reference sequence). The CDR3 protein is CSASYPRGSNYEQYF. DNA of the CDR3: TGCAGTGCTTCCTACCCGCGGGGGTCCAACTACGAGCAGTACTTC.